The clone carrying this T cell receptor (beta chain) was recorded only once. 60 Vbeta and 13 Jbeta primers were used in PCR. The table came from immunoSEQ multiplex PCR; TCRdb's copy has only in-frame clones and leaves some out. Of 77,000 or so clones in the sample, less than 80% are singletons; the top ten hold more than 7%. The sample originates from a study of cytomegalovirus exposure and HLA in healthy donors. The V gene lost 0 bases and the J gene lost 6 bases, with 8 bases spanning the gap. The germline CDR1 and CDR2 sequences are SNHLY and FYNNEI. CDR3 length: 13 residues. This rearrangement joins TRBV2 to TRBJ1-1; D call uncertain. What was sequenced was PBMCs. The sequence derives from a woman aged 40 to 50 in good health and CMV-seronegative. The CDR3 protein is CASSEAGGSEAFF. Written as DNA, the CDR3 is TGTGCCAGCAGTGAAGCGGGAGGTTCTGAAGCTTTCTTT.